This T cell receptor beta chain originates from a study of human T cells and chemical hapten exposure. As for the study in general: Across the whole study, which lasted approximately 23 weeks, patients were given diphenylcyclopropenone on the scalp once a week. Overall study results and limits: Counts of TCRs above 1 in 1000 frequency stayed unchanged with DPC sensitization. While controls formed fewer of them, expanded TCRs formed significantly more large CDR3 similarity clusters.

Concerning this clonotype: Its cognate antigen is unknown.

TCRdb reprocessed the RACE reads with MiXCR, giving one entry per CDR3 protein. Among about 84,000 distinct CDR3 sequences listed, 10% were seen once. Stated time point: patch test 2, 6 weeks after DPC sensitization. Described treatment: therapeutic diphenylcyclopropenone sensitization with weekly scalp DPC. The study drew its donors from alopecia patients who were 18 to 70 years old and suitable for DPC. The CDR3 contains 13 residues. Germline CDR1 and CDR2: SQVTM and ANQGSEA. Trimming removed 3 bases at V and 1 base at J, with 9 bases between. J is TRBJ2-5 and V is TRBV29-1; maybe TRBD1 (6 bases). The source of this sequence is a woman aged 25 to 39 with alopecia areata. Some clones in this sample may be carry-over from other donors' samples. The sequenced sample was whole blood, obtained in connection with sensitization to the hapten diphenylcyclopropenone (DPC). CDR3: CSVDRTAQETQYF. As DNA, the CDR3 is TGCAGCGTTGATCGGACAGCCCAAGAGACCCAGTACTTC.